This section outlines one TCR beta chain sequence together with its context. Its antigen target is currently unknown. No clone much larger than this one lies a single base away; base qualities are absent. TCRbeta CDR3 regions were amplified from genomic DNA by means of the immunoSEQ Assay, a bias-controlled multiplex PCR. Under the source paper's analysis protocol: The number of nucleated cells in each sample was estimated from the amplification of reference gene primers within the assay. To quantify the absolute abundance of each unique TCRbeta CDR3 rearrangement, sequence reads were collapsed and filtered. For each sample, productive Simpson clonality was calculated by taking the square root of Simpson's diversity index across productive rearrangements. The table was pulled from immuneACCESS by TCRdb, which kept in-frame rearrangements only. Such tables lose some clones; where checked, under half of the loss comes from unresolved V genes, and the rest has no known cause. The V and J calls and clone size come from that table; D and trimming were worked out from the DNA. Recorded for this sample are about 210,000 clones; about 85% of them occurred a single time. The ten largest clones add up to just over 0.7% of the sample.

The CDR3 has 15 amino acids, counting the end cysteine and phenylalanine. Kept here is only the CDR3 DNA, which spans 45 bases and is read in frame from base 1. CDR1 and CDR2 are read off the germline V gene as SGHRS and YFSETQ. V gives up 3 bases and J gives up 0 bases, and the segment between their germline ends measures 12 bases. Each collaborating institution followed its own protocols to collect whole blood in K2EDTA tubes. Collaborator samples were shipped for TCRbeta analysis as frozen whole blood, isolated PBMCs, or DNA extracted from either sample type. These data are taken from a study of blood T cell repertoires in COVID-19 (dated by TCRdb to 2018 to 2020). About the full investigation: Samples covering the acute and convalescent phases of COVID-19 were provided by collaborators in the United States, Italy and Spain. The repertoires were released in a freely available public database meant as a resource for research on the immune response to SARS-CoV-2. Samples came from the ongoing ImmuneRACE study (first 160 participants) plus 1,254 subjects from 6 global collaborators. Where available, HLA class I and class II types were taken from metadata supplied by the sample provider and were not determined by assay-based typing. The dataset comprised deeply sampled blood TCRbeta repertoires from subjects exposed to, actively infected with, or recovered from COVID-19. The material from the prospective study consisted of cDNA or gDNA derived from T cells, B-cell-depleted T cells, or PBMCs. Sample metadata almost always included a de-identified subject ID, COVID-19 status, age in years and sex. Overall results and qualifications from the work: The quantity of clinical and demographic metadata differed by source and by participant and was supplied without curation.

The sequencing input was peripheral blood. The chain is made from TRBV5-1 and TRBJ1-1, with TRBD1 as a weak D call on 6 bases. The source is a man aged 40-55 years with acute or convalescent COVID-19. The DNA reads as follows: TGCGCCAGCAGCTCCGATGGACAGTTGAACACTGAAGCTTTCTTT. This codes for CASSSDGQLNTEAFF.